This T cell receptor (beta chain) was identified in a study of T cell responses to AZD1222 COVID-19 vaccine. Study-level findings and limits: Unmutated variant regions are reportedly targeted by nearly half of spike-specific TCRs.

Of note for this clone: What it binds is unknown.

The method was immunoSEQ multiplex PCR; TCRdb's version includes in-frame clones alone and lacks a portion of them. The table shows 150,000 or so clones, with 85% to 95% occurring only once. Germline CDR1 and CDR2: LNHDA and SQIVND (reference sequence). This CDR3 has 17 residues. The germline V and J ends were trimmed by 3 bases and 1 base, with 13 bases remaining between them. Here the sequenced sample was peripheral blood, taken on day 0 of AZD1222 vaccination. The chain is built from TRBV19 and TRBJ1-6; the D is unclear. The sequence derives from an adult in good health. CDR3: CASSILISTSYNSPLHF. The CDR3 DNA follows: TGTGCCAGTAGTATCCTGATTTCGACGTCCTATAATTCACCCCTCCACTTT.